The rows below give T cell receptor beta chains drawn from one sample of a study of blood T cells in healthy people across ages. TCRdb passed the 5' RACE reads through MiXCR, listing each CDR3 protein once. The top ten clones hold 25% to 30% of a sample with hundreds of thousands of distinct CDR3 sequences, around 41% of them seen once. The material sequenced was blood. These receptors came from a man at least 80 years old in good health. CDR3s include the opening cysteine and the closing phenylalanine or tryptophan. D genes are given only for firm matches. The listing skips clone size in some rows; elsewhere it reads once, few, many or a size class.

V gene,J gene,D gene,clone size,CDR3 protein,CDR3 DNA
TRBV7-2,TRBJ2-3,NA,NA,CASSLEGWEDTQYF,TGTGCCAGCAGCTTAGAGGGCTGGGAGGATACGCAGTATTTT
TRBV28,TRBJ2-7,TRBD1,few,CASSTLTGSGYEQYF,TGTGCCAGCAGTACCTTGACAGGGAGCGGCTACGAGCAGTACTTC
TRBV20-1,TRBJ2-7,NA,NA,CSARGGAGDEQYF,TGCAGCGCCAGGGGAGGGGCGGGTGACGAGCAGTACTTC
TRBV20-1,TRBJ2-1,NA,NA,CSANLRTEQFF,TGCAGTGCTAACCTAAGGACGGAGCAGTTCTTC
TRBV2,TRBJ1-6,NA,NA,CASSGQGNSPLHF,TGTGCCAGCTCGGGACAAGGCAATTCACCCCTCCACTTT
TRBV20-1,TRBJ2-5,NA,few,CSAVDNGETQYF,TGCAGTGCGGTAGACAATGGAGAGACCCAGTACTTC
TRBV14,TRBJ2-5,NA,NA,CASSPTTSRETQYF,TGTGCCAGCAGCCCGACCACTAGTAGGGAGACCCAGTACTTC
TRBV6-2/TRBV6-3,TRBJ2-4,NA,NA,CASRSGQREDIQYF,TGTGCCAGCAGATCCGGACAAAGGGAGGACATTCAGTACTTC
TRBV29-1,TRBJ2-5,NA,many,CSVDQASGTQYF,TGCAGCGTTGATCAGGCTAGTGGGACCCAGTACTTC
TRBV6-2/TRBV6-3,TRBJ2-1,TRBD2,NA,CASSTPSGGYEQFF,TGTGCCAGCAGTACCCCTAGCGGGGGCTATGAGCAGTTCTTC
TRBV7-9,TRBJ2-5,NA,few,CASSLAMAGQETQYF,TGTGCCAGCAGCTTAGCGATGGCAGGCCAAGAGACCCAGTACTTC
TRBV2,TRBJ1-6,NA,few,CASIKGVNSPLHF,TGTGCCAGCATAAAGGGGGTTAATTCACCCCTCCACTTT
TRBV4-3,TRBJ2-7,TRBD1,once,CASSQQRQGSYEQYF,TGCGCCAGCAGCCAACAACGACAGGGCTCCTACGAGCAGTACTTC
TRBV7-2,TRBJ2-5,NA,NA,CASSSSTETQYF,TGTGCCAGCAGCTCTAGTACAGAGACCCAGTACTTC
TRBV29-1,TRBJ2-2,NA,few,CSVGSADRTGELFF,TGCAGCGTTGGATCAGCGGACAGAACCGGGGAGCTGTTTTTT
TRBV28,TRBJ1-2,NA,NA,CASSSSAGTYGYTF,TGTGCCAGCAGTTCATCCGCAGGGACCTATGGCTACACCTTC
TRBV27,TRBJ1-6,NA,NA,CASSSGANRNSPLHF,TGTGCCAGCAGTTCGGGCGCCAATCGTAATTCACCCCTCCACTTT
TRBV28,TRBJ2-7,NA,NA,CASSRPPGPTHEQYF,TGTGCCAGCAGTCGCCCTCCGGGACCGACCCACGAGCAGTACTTC
TRBV2,TRBJ1-2,NA,NA,CASKAQRQVNYGYTF,TGTGCCAGCAAGGCCCAAAGACAGGTCAACTATGGCTACACCTTC
TRBV9,TRBJ1-2,NA,few,CASSPGVGGYTF,TGTGCCAGCAGCCCTGGGGTGGGAGGCTACACCTTC
TRBV12-3/TRBV12-4,TRBJ2-3,TRBD2,NA,CASSPPGLGNTDTQYF,TGTGCCAGCAGTCCACCGGGACTAGGGAACACAGATACGCAGTATTTT
TRBV7-2,TRBJ1-2,NA,NA,CASSLGGGPAGYTF,TGTGCCAGCAGCTTAGGGGGGGGGCCGGCCGGCTACACCTTC
TRBV20-1,TRBJ1-4,NA,NA,CSAIPGDNEKLFF,TGCAGTGCTATCCCAGGGGATAATGAAAAACTGTTTTTT
TRBV28,TRBJ2-7,TRBD2,few,CASRGTSTTYEQYF,TGTGCCAGCAGGGGGACTAGCACAACCTACGAGCAGTACTTC
TRBV29-1,TRBJ2-7,TRBD1,many,CSVEGQQGSREQYF,TGCAGCGTTGAGGGACAGCAAGGGTCGAGGGAGCAGTACTTC
TRBV6-2/TRBV6-3,TRBJ2-4,TRBD2,few,CASRPGTSGRLEYGKNIQYF,TGTGCCAGCAGACCCGGGACTAGCGGGAGACTTGAGTATGGCAAAAACATTCAGTACTTC
TRBV9,TRBJ2-3,TRBD2,NA,CASSVASGGSDTQYF,TGTGCCAGCAGCGTAGCCAGCGGGGGCTCGGATACGCAGTATTTT
TRBV2,TRBJ2-5,NA,NA,CASSTTRSQETQYF,TGTGCCAGCAGTACAACGAGAAGCCAAGAGACCCAGTACTTC
TRBV9,TRBJ1-2,TRBD1,NA,CASSARDSSNYGYTF,TGTGCCAGCAGCGCCAGGGACAGCAGTAACTATGGCTACACCTTC
TRBV27,TRBJ1-2,NA,NA,CASSLSFGVTYGYTF,TGTGCCAGCAGTTTATCGTTCGGGGTTACCTATGGCTACACCTTC
TRBV5-5,TRBJ2-6,NA,NA,CASSLQGLTGANVLTF,TGTGCCAGCAGCTTGCAGGGGTTAACTGGGGCCAACGTCCTGACTTTC
TRBV20-1,TRBJ1-3,NA,few,CSASGETGNTIYF,TGCAGTGCTAGCGGGGAAACTGGAAACACCATATATTTT
TRBV5-5,TRBJ1-1,NA,NA,CASSLSGPGNTEAFF,TGTGCCAGCAGCTTGAGCGGGCCGGGGAACACTGAAGCTTTCTTT
TRBV11-2,TRBJ2-1,NA,NA,CASSPPGQYSEQFF,TGTGCCAGCAGCCCCCCGGGTCAGTATAGTGAGCAGTTCTTC
TRBV28,TRBJ1-5,NA,NA,CASGLSMGNQPQHF,TGTGCCAGCGGGTTGTCGATGGGCAATCAGCCCCAGCATTTT
TRBV5-1,TRBJ2-7,NA,many,CASSFSESPRYEQYF,TGCGCCAGCAGCTTCTCAGAGTCCCCCCGCTACGAGCAGTACTTC
TRBV12-3/TRBV12-4,TRBJ2-1,NA,NA,CASSLGTVTYEQFF,TGTGCCAGCAGTTTAGGGACGGTAACCTACGAGCAGTTCTTC
TRBV6-2/TRBV6-3,TRBJ2-3,TRBD1,NA,CASWGQGAGDTQYF,TGTGCCAGCTGGGGACAGGGGGCGGGAGATACGCAGTATTTT
TRBV20-1,TRBJ1-3,NA,NA,CSAVMDGNTIYF,TGCAGTGCTGTCATGGATGGAAACACCATATATTTT
TRBV7-2,TRBJ1-1,TRBD1,few,CASSLGGTGGTEAFF,TGTGCCAGCAGCCTGGGGGGGACAGGGGGCACTGAAGCTTTCTTT
TRBV6-5,TRBJ2-3,NA,NA,CASSCSRANTDTQYF,TGTGCCAGCAGTTGCTCTCGCGCAAACACAGATACGCAGTATTTT
TRBV2,TRBJ2-6,NA,NA,CASTLDTGANVLTF,TGTGCCAGCACCCTGGACACTGGGGCCAACGTCCTGACTTTC
TRBV7-3,TRBJ1-6,NA,NA,CASSQTGYNSPLHF,TGTGCCAGCTCTCAAACAGGGTATAATTCACCCCTCCACTTT
TRBV29-1,TRBJ2-3,NA,few,CSVDRAGASTDTQYF,TGCAGCGTTGATCGTGCCGGGGCTAGCACAGATACGCAGTATTTT